These T cell receptor beta chains were read from a single sample in a study of CD4+ T cells in melanoma. Assay used: immunoSEQ multiplex PCR; TCRdb lists only in-frame clones, some missing. Of some 110,000 clones listed, around 93% are singletons. The specimen was peripheral blood. The receptors shown here come from a human donor with melanoma. CDR3s include the opening cysteine and the closing phenylalanine or tryptophan. The order of the fields is D gene, J gene, V gene, clone size, CDR3 DNA, CDR3 protein. D genes are given only for firm matches. Expanded clones are given a class, and other clones once, few, many or no size at all.

D: -; J: TRBJ1-1; V: TRBV2; size: -; DNA: TGTGCCAGCAGTGTATCGGTGAACACTGAAGCTTTCTTT; CDR3: CASSVSVNTEAFF
D: -; J: TRBJ2-1; V: TRBV5-1; size: -; DNA: TGCGCCAGCAGCTTGGGACAGAACTACAATGAGCAGTTCTTC; CDR3: CASSLGQNYNEQFF
D: TRBD1; J: TRBJ2-7; V: TRBV6-6; size: -; DNA: TGTGCCAGCAGTGATACGGGACAGAACTACGAGCAGTACTTC; CDR3: CASSDTGQNYEQYF
D: -; J: TRBJ2-3; V: TRBV4-2; size: -; DNA: TGTGCCAGCAGCCAAGATAGGAGGGGTACAGATACGCAGTATTTT; CDR3: CASSQDRRGTDTQYF
D: -; J: TRBJ1-5; V: TRBV19; size: -; DNA: TGTGCCAGTAGCGAGCGGTGGGGCAATCAGCCCCAGCATTTT; CDR3: CASSERWGNQPQHF
D: -; J: TRBJ2-4; V: TRBV14; size: -; DNA: TGTGCCAGCAGCCTCGACTTAGCCAAAAACATTCAGTACTTC; CDR3: CASSLDLAKNIQYF
D: TRBD2; J: TRBJ2-1; V: TRBV6-6; size: -; DNA: TGTGCCAGCAGTTATGTTGGCGGGAGTGGCAATGAGCAGTTCTTC; CDR3: CASSYVGGSGNEQFF
D: TRBD1; J: TRBJ1-1; V: TRBV27; size: -; DNA: TGTGCCAGCAGTACCGGGGGACAGGGGGCGCAAACTGAAGCTTTCTTT; CDR3: CASSTGGQGAQTEAFF
D: TRBD1; J: TRBJ2-7; V: TRBV7-9; size: -; DNA: TGTGCCAGCAGTAGAACAGGGGGGAGGACCTACGAGCAGTACTTC; CDR3: CASSRTGGRTYEQYF
D: -; J: TRBJ2-7; V: TRBV19; size: -; DNA: TGTGCCAGTAGTATTTCAAATGGAGGGTACGAGCAGTACTTC; CDR3: CASSISNGGYEQYF
D: TRBD1; J: TRBJ2-5; V: TRBV6-6; size: once; DNA: TGTGCCAGCAGTCCCTCCCGGACAGGGGGTGAGACCCAGTACTTC; CDR3: CASSPSRTGGETQYF
D: -; J: TRBJ2-1; V: TRBV30; size: -; DNA: TGTGCCTGGATCGTGGGGGGCTCCTACAATGAGCAGTTCTTC; CDR3: CAWIVGGSYNEQFF
D: -; J: TRBJ1-3; V: TRBV28; size: -; DNA: TGTGCCAGCAGTTTTAGTGGGACGGCAGTTTACGGAAACACCATATATTTT; CDR3: CASSFSGTAVYGNTIYF
D: -; J: TRBJ2-7; V: TRBV7-8; size: once; DNA: TGTGCCAGCAGCTCTCAGGGGAAGGGGGTCTACGAGCAGTACTTC; CDR3: CASSSQGKGVYEQYF
D: TRBD1; J: TRBJ1-6; V: TRBV9; size: -; DNA: TGTGCCAGCAGCGGGACAGGGACCAATTCACCCCTCCACTTT; CDR3: CASSGTGTNSPLHF
D: TRBD1; J: TRBJ1-4; V: TRBV5-6; size: -; DNA: TGTGCCAGCAGCCCGTCCGGGACAGGGGATGAAAAACTGTTTTTT; CDR3: CASSPSGTGDEKLFF
D: -; J: TRBJ1-3; V: TRBV29-1; size: -; DNA: TGCAGCGTTGTGGGGGGGAGCTCTGGAAACACCATATATTTT; CDR3: CSVVGGSSGNTIYF
D: TRBD1; J: TRBJ1-2; V: TRBV5-1; size: -; DNA: TGCGCCAGCAGCTTGGGGACAGGGTCCTATGGCTACACCTTC; CDR3: CASSLGTGSYGYTF
D: -; J: TRBJ2-7; V: TRBV21-1; size: -; DNA: TGTGCCAGCAGCAAAGACCCTGGGGCTAGCGGGAGACTCGAGCAGTACTTC; CDR3: CASSKDPGASGRLEQYF
D: TRBD1; J: TRBJ1-5; V: TRBV28; size: -; DNA: TGTGCCAGCAGTTCATTGCTGGGACCGGGACAGGTATTAAATCAGCCCCAGCATTTT; CDR3: CASSSLLGPGQVLNQPQHF
D: -; J: TRBJ2-7; V: TRBV4-1; size: -; DNA: TGCGCCAGCAGCCAAGAGGGGATCTACGAGCAGTACTTC; CDR3: CASSQEGIYEQYF
D: TRBD2; J: TRBJ2-3; V: TRBV5-1; size: -; DNA: TGCGCCAGCAGCTTGGCTGCGCGGACTCGAGGACTAGCGGGGGGGCCAAGCAGGAGTACGCAGTATTTT; CDR3: CASSLAARTRGLAGGPSRSTQYF
D: -; J: TRBJ2-3; V: TRBV4-2; size: -; DNA: TGTGCCAGCAGCCAAGAATCCGCCACTAGTCTGTCTTTGGTAGATACGCAGTATTTT; CDR3: CASSQESATSLSLVDTQYF
D: TRBD1; J: TRBJ2-1; V: TRBV4-1; size: -; DNA: TGCGCCAGCAGCCAATTCGACAGGGGGAATGAGCAGTTCTTC; CDR3: CASSQFDRGNEQFF
D: -; J: TRBJ1-5; V: TRBV7-9; size: -; DNA: TGTGCCAGCACCGACCTTAACAGGGTTTATAGCAATCAGCCCCAGCATTTT; CDR3: CASTDLNRVYSNQPQHF
D: TRBD1; J: TRBJ2-6; V: TRBV18; size: -; DNA: TGTGCCAGCTCACTGGGGACAGCCTCTGGGGCCAACGTCCTGACTTTC; CDR3: CASSLGTASGANVLTF
D: TRBD1; J: TRBJ1-2; V: TRBV10-3; size: -; DNA: TGTGCCATCAGAGAATGGACAGGTGGGGACTATGGCTACACCTTC; CDR3: CAIREWTGGDYGYTF
D: -; J: TRBJ1-3; V: TRBV21-1; size: -; DNA: TGTGCCAGCAGAAAAGTCCCGGGACACGGAGACACCATATATTTT; CDR3: CASRKVPGHGDTIYF
D: TRBD2; J: TRBJ2-5; V: TRBV5-1; size: -; DNA: TGCGCCAGCAGCTTATCCGGGACTAGCGGACAAGAGACCCAGTACTTC; CDR3: CASSLSGTSGQETQYF
D: -; J: TRBJ1-2; V: TRBV4-3; size: -; DNA: TGCGCCAGCAAGGGCAGACTTAACTATGGCTACACCTTC; CDR3: CASKGRLNYGYTF
D: TRBD2; J: TRBJ2-1; V: TRBV6-5; size: -; DNA: TGTGCCAGCAGGCCGGGACTAGCGGGAGGTTCGCAGTTCTTC; CDR3: CASRPGLAGGSQFF
D: TRBD2; J: TRBJ2-5; V: TRBV7-2; size: -; DNA: TGTGCCAGCAGCTTAGTGGCTAGCGGACAAGAGACCCAGTACTTC; CDR3: CASSLVASGQETQYF
D: -; J: TRBJ2-7; V: TRBV4-3; size: -; DNA: TGCGCCAGCAGCCAAGATTATGGGACTTGGGGCTACGAGCAGTACTTC; CDR3: CASSQDYGTWGYEQYF
D: -; J: TRBJ2-1; V: TRBV4-3; size: -; DNA: TGCGCCAGCAGCCATGAGGGGGAATCCATCGATGAGCAGTTCTTC; CDR3: CASSHEGESIDEQFF
D: -; J: TRBJ2-3; V: TRBV7-8; size: once; DNA: TGTGCCAGCAGCTTAGACTATAGCACAGATACGCAGTATTTT; CDR3: CASSLDYSTDTQYF
D: -; J: TRBJ2-5; V: TRBV7-8; size: -; DNA: TGTGCCACCCGTAGGGGCGGCCAAGAGACCCAGTACTTC; CDR3: CATRRGGQETQYF
D: -; J: TRBJ1-6; V: TRBV19; size: -; DNA: TGTGCCAGTAGTATAGCCGGGGGCTCCTATAATTCACCCCTCCACTTT; CDR3: CASSIAGGSYNSPLHF
D: TRBD2; J: TRBJ2-1; V: TRBV6-5; size: -; DNA: TGTGCCAGCAGGGTAGCGGGGGGCCCATCCAATGAGCAGTTCTTC; CDR3: CASRVAGGPSNEQFF
D: -; J: TRBJ1-6; V: TRBV6-5; size: -; DNA: TGTGCCAGCAGCTGGGCGGGGTCTAATTCACCCCTCCACTTT; CDR3: CASSWAGSNSPLHF
D: -; J: TRBJ2-7; V: TRBV28; size: -; DNA: TGTGCCAGCAGCGTGGTGGGCCCCACCTACGAGCAGTACTTC; CDR3: CASSVVGPTYEQYF
D: -; J: TRBJ1-1; V: TRBV6-6; size: -; DNA: TGTGCCAGCAGTCCTAGGGGCGAGGGCACTGAAGCTTTCTTT; CDR3: CASSPRGEGTEAFF
D: TRBD2; J: TRBJ2-7; V: TRBV4-1; size: -; DNA: TGCGCCAGCAGCCTGGGAGGGGCGGGAGTCCACTATCACTCCTACGAGCAGTACTTC; CDR3: CASSLGGAGVHYHSYEQYF
D: TRBD1; J: TRBJ2-7; V: TRBV5-6; size: -; DNA: TGTGCCAGCAGCTTGTTTGGGGGGACAGGAGCCTACGAGCAGTACTTC; CDR3: CASSLFGGTGAYEQYF
D: TRBD2; J: TRBJ2-1; V: TRBV11-1; size: -; DNA: TGTGCCAGCAGCCAACTAGCGGGAGTAACCTACAATGAGCAGTTCTTC; CDR3: CASSQLAGVTYNEQFF